The next 16 T cell receptor beta chains were all read from a single sample in a study of graft-versus-host responses after intestinal transplantation. Assay used: immunoSEQ multiplex PCR; TCRdb lists only in-frame clones, some missing. Of around 30,000 clones listed, 87% are singletons. This sample comprised PBMCs, obtained around 480 days after intestinal transplantation. The receptors derive from a human patient who received an intestinal transplant, so some T cells may come from the graft donor.

The J gene is TRBJ2-1, the V gene TRBV6-5, with TRBD2 matching 7 bases. CDR3 length equals 14 residues. The germline V gene encodes CDR1 MNHEY and CDR2 SVGAGI. The J segment lost 8 bases and the V segment lost 2 bases, leaving 6 bases of the junction unmatched. The CDR3 DNA follows: TGTGCCAGCAGTTACCGGGGAGGGCGGGATGAGCAGTTCTTC. This sequence encodes CASSYRGGRDEQFF.

The rearrangement joins TRBV28 to TRBJ2-7, with 10 bases aligning to TRBD2. V lost 3 bases and J lost 6; bases outside the gene matches: 11. Per the germline V gene, CDR1 is MDHEN and CDR2 is SYDVKM. This CDR3 spans 16 amino acids. CDR3 in amino acids: CASSFPAGGPFGEQYF. As DNA, the CDR3 is TGTGCCAGCAGTTTCCCAGCGGGAGGGCCTTTTGGCGAGCAGTACTTC.

The chain uses TRBV5-6 and TRBJ2-7; possible D gene TRBD1, 5 bases. The CDR3 sequence is 13 residues long. The germline CDR1 and CDR2 sequences are SGHDT and YYEEEE. The germline V and J ends were trimmed by 2 bases and 1 base, with 7 bases remaining between them. The CDR3 is CASSFSGSYEQYF. The CDR3 nucleotides are TGTGCCAGCAGCTTCTCAGGGTCCTACGAGCAGTACTTC.

The rearrangement links TRBV30 to TRBJ2-3; TRBD2 matches at 11 bases. J lost 5 bases, V lost 2 bases, and 3 bases had no gene match. The CDR3 covers 14 residues. Germline CDR1 reads GTSNPN; CDR2 reads SVGIG (reference sequence). This CDR3 is CAWSFSGGGDTQYF. CDR3 nucleotide sequence: TGTGCCTGGAGTTTTAGCGGGGGGGGAGATACGCAGTATTTT.

The chain has TRBV15 and TRBJ2-5, with 9 bases aligning to TRBD2. Per germline, CDR1 LNHNV and CDR2 YYDKDF (reference sequence). The CDR3 spans 17 residues. V lost 3 bases and J lost 0; bases outside the gene matches: 8. CDR3 residues: CATSSILAGTYQETQYF. In nucleotides, the CDR3 is TGTGCCACCAGCAGTATCCTAGCGGGGACGTACCAAGAGACCCAGTACTTC.

The rearrangement links TRBV5-5 to TRBJ1-2; no clear D. The CDR3 consists of 13 residues. The germline gives CDR1 SGHKS, CDR2 YYEKEE (reference sequence). Trimming shortened V by 2 bases and J by 2 bases, and 7 bases separated the two germline ends. The CDR3, as DNA: TGTGCCAGCAGCTTTCCCGAAAACTATGGCTACACCTTC. Encoded protein: CASSFPENYGYTF.

The chain links TRBV4-2 to TRBJ1-3, with 8 bases fitting TRBD1. The CDR3 extends over 16 amino acids. J gave up 3 bases and V 3 bases, and 7 bases lay outside the gene matches. CDR1 LGHNA and CDR2 YNFKEQ come from the germline V gene. The CDR3 sequence is CASSHGSGTGGNTIYF. The CDR3 DNA is TGTGCCAGCAGCCACGGTTCCGGGACAGGTGGAAACACCATATATTTT.

The chain couples TRBV28 to TRBJ1-1; D is uncertain. The germline V and J ends were trimmed by 8 bases and 0 bases, with 10 bases remaining between them. The length of the CDR3 is 13 residues. Germline V gene data show CDR1 as MDHEN and CDR2 as SYDVKM. This chain's CDR3 is CASGGQLNTEAFF. As DNA, the CDR3 is TGTGCCAGCGGCGGGCAGCTGAACACTGAAGCTTTCTTT.

The chain employs TRBV7-9 and TRBJ1-3, with 7 bases fitting TRBD1. The CDR3 runs 16 residues. V shed 5 bases and J 0 bases; nucleotides not matched to a gene: 7. Germline CDR1 and CDR2: SEHNR and FQNEAQ (reference sequence). The CDR3 sequence: CASSPQGTSSGNTIYF. CDR3 DNA: TGTGCCAGCAGCCCACAGGGGACTAGCTCTGGAAACACCATATATTTT.

This clone was recorded once. This chain uses TRBV6-1 with TRBJ2-7; a weak D match, TRBD1 (6 bases). The germline gives CDR1 MNHNS, CDR2 SASEGT. The germline V and J ends were trimmed by 5 bases and 2 bases, with 13 bases remaining between them. The CDR3 has 14 amino acids. The CDR3 loop is CASSYQTGPYEQYF. The DNA of the CDR3 is TGTGCCAGCAGTTATCAGACAGGTCCCTACGAGCAGTACTTC.

The chain carries TRBV10-2 and TRBJ2-7, with D perhaps being TRBD1 or TRBD2 (7 bases each). V was cut by 2 bases and J by 4 bases, with 24 bases left in between. In germline, CDR1 is WSHSY, CDR2 SAAADI. This CDR3 has 18 residues. The CDR3 DNA reads as TGCGCCAGCAGTGAGAGAGGAGACAGGGCGGGAGCTGGGTACGAGCAGTACTTC. It codes for CASSERGDRAGAGYEQYF.

V and J are TRBV7-2 and TRBJ2-5; D is unresolved. V dropped 5 bases and J dropped 4 bases, with 17 bases sitting between them. The CDR3 covers 15 residues. Germline CDR1 reads SGHTA; CDR2 reads FQGNSA. The CDR3, as DNA: TGTGCCAGCAGCCTTACCCCGACCGGCGGAGAGACCCAGTACTTC. It specifies CASSLTPTGGETQYF.

The J gene is TRBJ1-2, the V gene TRBV5-6, with 7 nucleotides matching TRBD1. Germline trimming cut 2 bases from V and 4 bases from J; bases unmatched to any gene: 2. In germline, CDR1 is SGHDT, CDR2 YYEEEE. This CDR3 contains 13 residues. The CDR3 nucleotides read TGTGCCAGCAGCTTACGGGACAGCTATGGCTACACCTTC. Translation gives CASSLRDSYGYTF.

Only a few counts were recorded for this clone. The rearrangement links TRBV19 to TRBJ2-1; D is undetermined. Germline loops: CDR1 LNHDA, CDR2 SQIVND (reference sequence). The CDR3 is 14 amino acids. With 4 bases removed from V and 1 base from J, the gap between germline ends came to 8 bases. CDR3: CASSTDGSYNEQFF. The DNA of the CDR3 is TGTGCCAGTAGTACCGACGGTTCCTACAATGAGCAGTTCTTC.

The chain employs TRBV30 and TRBJ1-4, with a weak D call TRBD1 (5 bases). Germline CDR1 is GTSNPN and CDR2 is SVGIG (reference sequence). Trimming stripped 0 bases from V and 8 bases from J, with 13 bases between. The CDR3 contains 14 residues. The CDR3 spells CAWSVGQGSEKLFF. In DNA, the CDR3 is TGTGCCTGGAGTGTAGGGCAGGGCAGCGAAAAACTGTTTTTT.

V is TRBV6-5 and J is TRBJ2-3, with a tentative D call TRBD1 (5 bases). The V gene's germline CDR1 is MNHEY and CDR2 SVGAGI. The CDR3 is made up of 15 amino acids. V was trimmed by 5 bases and J by 0 bases, leaving 12 bases between them. CDR3 protein: CASSPTDTSTDTQYF. The CDR3 nucleotides read TGTGCCAGCAGTCCGACAGACACTAGCACAGATACGCAGTATTTT.